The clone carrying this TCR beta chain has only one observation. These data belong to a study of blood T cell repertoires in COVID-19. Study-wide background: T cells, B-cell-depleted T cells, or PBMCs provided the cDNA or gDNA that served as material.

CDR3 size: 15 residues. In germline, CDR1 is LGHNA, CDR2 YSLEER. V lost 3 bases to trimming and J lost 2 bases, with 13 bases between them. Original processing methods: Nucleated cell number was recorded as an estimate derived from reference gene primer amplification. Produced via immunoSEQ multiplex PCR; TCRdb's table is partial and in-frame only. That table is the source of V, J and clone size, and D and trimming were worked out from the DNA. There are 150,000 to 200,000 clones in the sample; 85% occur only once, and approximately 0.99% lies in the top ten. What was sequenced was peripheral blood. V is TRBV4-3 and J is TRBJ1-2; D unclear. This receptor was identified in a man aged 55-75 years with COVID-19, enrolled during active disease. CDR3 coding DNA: TGCGCCAGCAGCCATCAGTCGGGAGGGAACTATGGCTACACCTTC. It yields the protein CASSHQSGGNYGYTF.